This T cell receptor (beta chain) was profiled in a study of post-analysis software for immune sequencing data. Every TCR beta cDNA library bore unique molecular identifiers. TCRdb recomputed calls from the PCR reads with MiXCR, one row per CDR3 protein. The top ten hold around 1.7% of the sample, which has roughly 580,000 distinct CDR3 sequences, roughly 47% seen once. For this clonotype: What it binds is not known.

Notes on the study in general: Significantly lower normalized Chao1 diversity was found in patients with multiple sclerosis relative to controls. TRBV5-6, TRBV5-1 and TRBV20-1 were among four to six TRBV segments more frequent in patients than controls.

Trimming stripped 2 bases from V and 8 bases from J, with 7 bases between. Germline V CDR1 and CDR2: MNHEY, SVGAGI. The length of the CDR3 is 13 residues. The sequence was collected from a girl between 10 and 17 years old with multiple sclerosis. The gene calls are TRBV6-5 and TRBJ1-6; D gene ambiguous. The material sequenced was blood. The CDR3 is CASSYGRDSPLHF. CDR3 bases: TGTGCCAGCAGTTACGGGAGGGATTCACCCCTCCACTTT.